This T cell receptor (beta chain) was found in a study of T cells in Graves' hyperthyroidism and ophthalmopathy. Findings and caveats of the study: With a median lead of around 5.9 months before onset, the model predicted ophthalmopathy.

The CDR3 is 14 residues long. Germline CDR1 reads LNHDA; CDR2 reads SQIVND (reference sequence). The germline V and J ends were trimmed by 7 bases and 4 bases, with 13 bases remaining between them. In its sample, this clonotype was seen a few times. What it binds is unknown. Amplified TCR beta CDR3 regions derived from RNA transcripts. A first-round RT-PCR of the TCR CDR3 used the HTBI primer set. A single record per CDR3 protein comes from TCRdb applying MiXCR to the multiplex PCR reads. The sample has approximately 300,000 distinct CDR3 sequences; roughly 20% are singletons. Ophthalmopathy in the patients scored at least 3 on Clinical Activity Score and at least 4 on NOSPECS grade, lasting under 3 months. Diagnosis rested on symptoms, serum thyroxine and TRAb, thyroid ultrasound, and orbital computed tomography.

V is TRBV19 and J is TRBJ2-2; possibly TRBD1 for D (6 bases). The receptor was derived from a man aged 45-65 years with Graves' ophthalmopathy. Sequencing was done on a sample of blood. The CDR3 region has the DNA TGTGCCAGTACCACAGGGTGGAGCACCGGGGAGCTGTTTTTT. Protein product: CASTTGWSTGELFF.